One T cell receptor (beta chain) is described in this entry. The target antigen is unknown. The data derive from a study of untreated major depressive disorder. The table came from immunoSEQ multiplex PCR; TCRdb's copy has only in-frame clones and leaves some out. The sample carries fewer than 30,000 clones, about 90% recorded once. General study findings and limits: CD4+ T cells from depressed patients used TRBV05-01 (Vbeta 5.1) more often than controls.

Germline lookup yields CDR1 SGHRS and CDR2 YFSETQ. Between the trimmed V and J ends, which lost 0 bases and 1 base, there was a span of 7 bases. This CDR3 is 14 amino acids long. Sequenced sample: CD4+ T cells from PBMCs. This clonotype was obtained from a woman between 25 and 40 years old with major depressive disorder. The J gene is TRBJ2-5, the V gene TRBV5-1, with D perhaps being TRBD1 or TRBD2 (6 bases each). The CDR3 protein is CASSLGGAQETQYF. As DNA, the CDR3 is TGCGCCAGCAGCTTGGGGGGGGCCCAAGAGACCCAGTACTTC.